This T cell receptor (beta chain) emerged from a study of blood T cell repertoires in COVID-19. About the research overall: The study drew acute and convalescent COVID-19 samples from the United States, Italy and Spain. T cells, B-cell-depleted T cells, or PBMCs supplied cDNA or gDNA.

In the original workflow: Reference gene primer amplification gave estimated nucleated cell counts. TCRdb keeps only in-frame clones here, not all; method: immunoSEQ multiplex PCR. That table is the source of V, J and clone size, and D and trimming were worked out from the DNA. The table includes about 76,000 clones, 80% detected once. The CDR3 contains 15 residues. V dropped 6 bases and J dropped 7; count of bases not matched to a gene: 11. Germline loops: CDR1 ENHRY, CDR2 SYGVKD. This clonotype originated in a human donor in a cohort sampled during active COVID-19. The gene calls are TRBV10-3 and TRBJ1-5; 8 nucleotides agree with TRBD1. The specimen was peripheral blood. CDR3 in DNA: TGTGCCATCAGCGAGGTCGGACAGGGCATACAGCCCCAGCATTTT. Translated, it gives CAISEVGQGIQPQHF.